This TCR beta chain was sequenced during a study of neoadjuvant nivolumab and ipilimumab in lung cancer. Study observations and caveats: Higher pretherapy blood TCR richness went with higher resected-tumor richness. Only a single major-pathologic-response sample was available for clonality analysis.

Only a few counts were recorded for this clone. The antigen remains unidentified. The method was immunoSEQ multiplex PCR; TCRdb's version includes in-frame clones alone and lacks a portion of them. Seen here are about 8,800 clones, around three quarters observed once, and the top ten hold about 3.2%. CDR3 length: 13 amino acids. V shed 4 bases and J 5 bases; nucleotides not matched to a gene: 2. From germline, CDR1 is MNHEY and CDR2 SVGAGI. Sequenced material: tumor tissue, taken after neoadjuvant nivolumab, alone or with ipilimumab, at or shortly before surgery. The receptor was isolated from an adult with non-small cell lung cancer. The V and J genes are TRBV6-5 and TRBJ2-1; the match to TRBD2 covers 7 bases. The CDR3 here is CASSFLADNEQFF. The CDR3 nucleotides read TGTGCCAGCAGTTTCCTAGCGGACAATGAGCAGTTCTTC.